The clone carrying this T cell receptor beta chain was picked up a small number of times. The data originate from a study of T cells after yellow fever vaccination. Study at large: When fractions had low cell numbers, they were prepared with SMART-Seq v4 Ultra Low Input.

V gave up 4 bases and J gave up 1 base; unmatched junction bases: 6. This CDR3 comprises 15 residues. Per germline, CDR1 SGHTA and CDR2 FQGNSA. 5'RACE template switching produced TCR cDNA carrying a universal primer site and UMIs. TCRdb itself ran the 5' RACE reads through MiXCR, one entry per CDR3 protein. There are under 300,000 distinct CDR3 sequences in the sample; less than 9% occur only once, and roughly 0.86% lies in the top ten. The rearrangement joins TRBV7-2 to TRBJ2-5; 7 positions agree with TRBD2. This receptor was identified in a man aged 25-45 years who received the YFV17D yellow fever vaccine. This sample comprised CD4+ T cells sorted from PBMCs, obtained 15 days after the yellow fever booster vaccination. The CDR3 region is CASSSASGSQETQYF. The CDR3 nucleotides are TGTGCCAGCAGCTCAGCTAGCGGATCCCAAGAGACCCAGTACTTC.